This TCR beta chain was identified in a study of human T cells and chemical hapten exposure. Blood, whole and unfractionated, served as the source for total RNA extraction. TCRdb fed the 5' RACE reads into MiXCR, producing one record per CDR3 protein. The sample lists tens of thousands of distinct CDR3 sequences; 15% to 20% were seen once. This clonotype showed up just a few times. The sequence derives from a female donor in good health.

The DNA of the CDR3 is TGCAGTGCTAGTAGGCGGGAGGCGAACACCGGGGAGCTGTTTTTT. Protein product: CSASRREANTGELFF. The V call is TRBV20-1, the J call TRBJ2-2; 8 nucleotides agree with TRBD2. Germline lookup yields CDR1 DFQATT and CDR2 SNEGSKA (reference sequence). This CDR3 is 15 amino acids long. The V gene end was trimmed by 3 bases and the J gene end by 0 bases; junction bases not matched to a gene: 3.